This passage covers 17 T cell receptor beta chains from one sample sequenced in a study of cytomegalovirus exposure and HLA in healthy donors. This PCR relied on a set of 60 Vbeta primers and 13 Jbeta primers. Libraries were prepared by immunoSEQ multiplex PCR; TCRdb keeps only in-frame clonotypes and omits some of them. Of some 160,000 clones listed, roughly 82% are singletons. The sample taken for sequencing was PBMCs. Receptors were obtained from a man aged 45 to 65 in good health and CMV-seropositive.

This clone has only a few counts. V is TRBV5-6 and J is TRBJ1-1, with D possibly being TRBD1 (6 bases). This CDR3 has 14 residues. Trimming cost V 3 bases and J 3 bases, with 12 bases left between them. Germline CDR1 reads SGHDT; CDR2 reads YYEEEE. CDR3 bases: TGTGCCAGCAGCTCTGGGGCAGGGGACACTGAAGCTTTCTTT. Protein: CASSSGAGDTEAFF.

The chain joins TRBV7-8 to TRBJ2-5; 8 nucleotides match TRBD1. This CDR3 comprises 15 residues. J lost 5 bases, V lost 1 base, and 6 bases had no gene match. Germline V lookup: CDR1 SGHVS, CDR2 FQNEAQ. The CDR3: CASSLGQGRSETQYF. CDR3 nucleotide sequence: TGTGCCAGCAGCTTAGGACAGGGGAGGTCGGAGACCCAGTACTTC.

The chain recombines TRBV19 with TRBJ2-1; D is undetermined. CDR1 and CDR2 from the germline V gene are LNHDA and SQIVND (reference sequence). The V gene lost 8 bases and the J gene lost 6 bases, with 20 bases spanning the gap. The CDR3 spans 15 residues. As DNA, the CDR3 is TGTGCCAGTGGAGATGTGGGTATCGGTGGCAATGAGCAGTTCTTC. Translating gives CASGDVGIGGNEQFF.

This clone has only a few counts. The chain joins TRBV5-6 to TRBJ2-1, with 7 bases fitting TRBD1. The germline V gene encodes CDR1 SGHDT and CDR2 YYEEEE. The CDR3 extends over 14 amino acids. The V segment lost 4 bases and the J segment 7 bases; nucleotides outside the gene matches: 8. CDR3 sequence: CASSLTTGWNEQFF. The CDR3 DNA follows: TGTGCCAGCAGCCTGACGACAGGGTGGAATGAGCAGTTCTTC.

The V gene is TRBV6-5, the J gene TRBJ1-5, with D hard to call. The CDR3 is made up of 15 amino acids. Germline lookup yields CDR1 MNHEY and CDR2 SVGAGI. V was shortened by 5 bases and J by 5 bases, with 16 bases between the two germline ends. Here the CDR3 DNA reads TGTGCCAGCAGTCCTCGGCGACTGACTGATCAGCCCCAGCATTTT. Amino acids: CASSPRRLTDQPQHF.

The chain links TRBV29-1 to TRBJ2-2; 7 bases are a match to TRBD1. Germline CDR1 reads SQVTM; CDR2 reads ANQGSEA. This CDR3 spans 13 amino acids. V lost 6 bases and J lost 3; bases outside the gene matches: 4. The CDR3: CSVQDRYTGELFF. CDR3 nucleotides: TGCAGCGTCCAGGACAGGTACACCGGGGAGCTGTTTTTT.

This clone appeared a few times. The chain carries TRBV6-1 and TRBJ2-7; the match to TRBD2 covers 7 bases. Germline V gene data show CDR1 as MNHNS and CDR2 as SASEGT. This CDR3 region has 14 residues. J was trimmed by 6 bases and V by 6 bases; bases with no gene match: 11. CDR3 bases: TGTGCCAGCAGAGCGGGACCCCGGGCATCCGAGCAGTACGTC. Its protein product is CASRAGPRASEQYV.

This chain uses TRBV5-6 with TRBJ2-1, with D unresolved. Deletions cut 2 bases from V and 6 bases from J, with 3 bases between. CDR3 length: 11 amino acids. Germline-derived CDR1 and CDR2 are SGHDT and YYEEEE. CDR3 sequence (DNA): TGTGCCAGCAGCTTCAGCAATGAGCAGTTCTTC. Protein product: CASSFSNEQFF.

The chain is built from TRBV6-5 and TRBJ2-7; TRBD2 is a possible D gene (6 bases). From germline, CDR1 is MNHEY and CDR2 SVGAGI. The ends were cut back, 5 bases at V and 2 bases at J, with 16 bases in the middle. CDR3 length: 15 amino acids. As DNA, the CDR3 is TGTGCCAGCAGTATGTTCCGGGACTCGACCTACGAGCAGTACTTC. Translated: CASSMFRDSTYEQYF.

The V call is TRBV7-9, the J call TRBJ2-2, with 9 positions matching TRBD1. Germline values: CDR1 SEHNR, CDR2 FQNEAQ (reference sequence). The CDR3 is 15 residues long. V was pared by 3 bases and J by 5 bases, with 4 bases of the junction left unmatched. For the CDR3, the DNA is TGTGCCAGCAGCTTGAGACAGGGGGTAACCGGGGAGCTGTTTTTT. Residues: CASSLRQGVTGELFF. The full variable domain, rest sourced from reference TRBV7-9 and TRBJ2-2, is DTGVSQNPRHKITKRGQNVTFRCDPISEHNRLYWYRQTLGQGPEFLTYFQNEAQLEKSRLLSDRFSAERPKGSFSTLEIQRTEQGDSAMYLCASSLRQGVTGELFFGEGSRLTVL.

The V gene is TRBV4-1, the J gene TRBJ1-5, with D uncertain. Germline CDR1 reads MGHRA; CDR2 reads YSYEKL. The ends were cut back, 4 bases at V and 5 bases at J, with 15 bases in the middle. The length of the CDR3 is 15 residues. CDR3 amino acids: CASSPRTGNYQPQHF. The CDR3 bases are TGCGCCAGCAGCCCCCGGACGGGAAACTATCAGCCCCAGCATTTT.

CDR3 in amino acids: CAGQGEVWNEQFF. The CDR3 DNA reads as TGTGCCGGACAGGGGGAAGTGTGGAATGAGCAGTTCTTC. V is TRBV7-9 and J is TRBJ2-1; 10 bases agree with TRBD1. CDR1 is SEHNR, CDR2 FQNEAQ, per germline (reference sequence). The CDR3 length is 13 residues. Unmatched junction bases numbered 8, after V lost 11 bases and J lost 7 bases. Looking up the rest from reference TRBV7-9 and TRBJ2-1 gives the full variable domain: DTGVSQNPRHKITKRGQNVTFRCDPISEHNRLYWYRQTLGQGPEFLTYFQNEAQLEKSRLLSDRFSAERPKGSFSTLEIQRTEQGDSAMYLCAGQGEVWNEQFFGPGTRLTVL.

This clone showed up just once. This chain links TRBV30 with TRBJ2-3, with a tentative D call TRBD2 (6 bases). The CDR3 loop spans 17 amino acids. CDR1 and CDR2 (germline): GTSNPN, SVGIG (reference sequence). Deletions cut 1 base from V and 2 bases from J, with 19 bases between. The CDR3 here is CAWSEERVASLTDTQYF. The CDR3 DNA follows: TGTGCCTGGAGTGAAGAGCGGGTTGCATCCCTCACAGATACGCAGTATTTT.

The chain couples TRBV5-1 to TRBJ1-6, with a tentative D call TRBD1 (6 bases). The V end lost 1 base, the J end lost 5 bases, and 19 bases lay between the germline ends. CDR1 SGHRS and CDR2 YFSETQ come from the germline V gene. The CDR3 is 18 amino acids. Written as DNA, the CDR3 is TGCGCCAGCAGCTTGACCGGAATTGACAGGCGGAATAATTCACCCCTCCACTTT. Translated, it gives CASSLTGIDRRNNSPLHF.

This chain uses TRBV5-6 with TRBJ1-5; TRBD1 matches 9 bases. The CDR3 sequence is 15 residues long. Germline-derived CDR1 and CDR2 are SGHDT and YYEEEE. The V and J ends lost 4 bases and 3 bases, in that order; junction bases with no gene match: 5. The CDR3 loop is CASSRWDRDNQPQHF. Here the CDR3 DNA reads TGTGCCAGCAGCAGATGGGACAGGGACAATCAGCCCCAGCATTTT.

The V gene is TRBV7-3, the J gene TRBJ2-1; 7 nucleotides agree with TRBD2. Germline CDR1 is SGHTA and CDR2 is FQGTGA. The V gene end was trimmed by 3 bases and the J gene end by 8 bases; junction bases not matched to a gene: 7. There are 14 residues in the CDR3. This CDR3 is CASSLSRGGDEQFF. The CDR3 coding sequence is TGTGCCAGCAGCTTGTCGCGGGGAGGGGATGAGCAGTTCTTC.

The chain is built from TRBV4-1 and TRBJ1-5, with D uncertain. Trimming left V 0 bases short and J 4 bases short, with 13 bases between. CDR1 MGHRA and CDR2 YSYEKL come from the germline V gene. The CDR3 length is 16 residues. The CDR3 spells CASSQEYAGGNQPQHF. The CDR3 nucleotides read TGCGCCAGCAGCCAAGAGTACGCAGGAGGGAATCAGCCCCAGCATTTT.